The subject of this entry is one TCR beta chain. This clonotype has only a few counts. This receptor's antigen is unknown. Within one base of it there is no much larger clone, and no base qualities were kept. Donors were 39 systemically healthy Caucasian individuals from Russia aged roughly 6 to 90 years. About 9.8 milliliters of peripheral blood were drawn from each donor into EDTA-treated Vacutainer tubes. Ficoll-Paque density-gradient centrifugation was used to isolate PBMCs, with at least 7 million per sample. Trizol reagent was used to extract total RNA from the PBMCs, yielding at least 6 micrograms per sample. Naive CD45RAhigh/CD27high T cell percentages were measured by flow cytometry on a PBMC aliquot from every donor. Library construction relied on 5' RACE. A second PCR of roughly 7 to 12 cycles was run with a J-beta primer mix and a sample-barcoded 5' primer. A unique molecular identifier was introduced onto each TCR beta cDNA molecule by a template-switch 5' adaptor carrying 12 random nucleotides. Each sample yielded at least 2.5 million CDR3-containing paired-end reads. First-strand cDNA was synthesized from all RNA with the Mint cDNA synthesis kit, primed by a TRBC-specific oligonucleotide. Following uracil-DNA glycosylase treatment, a first 18-cycle PCR with universal primers M1SS and BC2_uni_R was performed on all cDNA. The published analysis was carried out like this. For normalization, 1 million high-quality reads were randomly selected from each sample, with every read carrying a distinct molecular identifier. Reads with shared molecular identifiers were discarded instead of being binned into consensus sequences. MiTCR, set to a Q25 quality threshold and the strictest error-elimination algorithm, was used for CDR3 identification, clonotype clustering and error correction. A nonparametric unseen species model with Euler transformation was used to estimate lower-bound total TCR beta diversity. TCRdb reran the public reads through fastp at Q25 and MiXCR, keeping productive beta chains. Rows are unified per CDR3 protein, each entry keeping the most common DNA and genes. The V and J calls here are based on TCRdb, not the publication. This sample is represented by some 1.8 million distinct CDR3 sequences; around 40% of them were singletons. Jointly, the top ten make up under 25% of the sample.

These data originate in a study of blood T cells in healthy people across ages (dated by TCRdb to 2014 to 2015). Background for the entire study: In model experiments, template switching captured about one uniquely barcoded TCR beta cDNA molecule for every two T cells. To track age-related changes in TCR beta repertoire diversity, the study relied on deep sequencing normalized with unique cDNA molecular identifiers. Four age groups were formed from the donors: young (average roughly 15 years), middle-aged (approximately 39), aged (approximately 60) and long-lived (around 82). To avoid experimental bias, donors of different ages were randomly spread across the sequencing lanes. For two donors (one aged 18 to 29 and one aged 80 or older), the study analyzed two additional independent replicas of 1 million unique cDNA reads from the same blood draw. Broad study findings and their caveats: Because profiling used bulk unsorted PBMCs, naive and antigen-experienced compartments could not be compared conclusively. The long-lived group showed more naive CD4+ T cells, fewer expanded clones and increased TCR diversity than the aged group, suggesting age selection. Observed TCR beta diversity per million T cells fell roughly linearly with age, and a significant reduction was already apparent by age around 44. A strong correlation was found between observed TCR beta diversity and the percentage of naive T cells measured by flow cytometry. Estimates of total diversity from one million sequenced T cells were regarded as lower bounds and underestimates. Donor CMV infection status was unknown, potentially confounding age-related changes in expanded clonotypes.

From the cysteine up to the phenylalanine, the CDR3 has a length of 14 residues. The sequence is cut down to CDR3 DNA, 42 bases in frame from base 1. Compared with germline, V lacks 7 bases and J lacks 6 bases; bases without a gene match: 8. Sequences MNHNS (CDR1) and SASEGT (CDR2) are obtained from the germline V gene. This TCR was sampled from a human donor in good health. The receptor chain draws on TRBV6-1 and TRBJ2-5; TRBD2 aligns with 10 central bases. The material sequenced was blood. The CDR3 has the sequence CASTGTSDRKTQYF. The DNA sequence is as follows: TGTGCCAGCACTGGGACTAGCGATCGAAAGACCCAGTACTTC.